The rows below give T cell receptor beta chains drawn from one sample of a study of spatial heterogeneity in lung cancer. A single record per CDR3 protein comes from TCRdb applying MiXCR to the 5' RACE reads. The sample shows around 110,000 distinct CDR3 sequences, 12% of them seen only once. The sample here was PBMCs, taken at follow-up. These receptors were collected from a male donor with early-stage non-small cell lung cancer. Both conserved end residues are part of each CDR3. The D gene is left open where the match is weak. Clone size, where shown, is once, few, many, or a class for clones that have expanded.

.	TRBJ2-3	TRBV7-9	.	CASPPEGLNTDTQYF	TGTGCCAGCCCCCCTGAGGGCCTTAACACAGATACGCAGTATTTT
.	TRBJ1-6	TRBV9	.	CASSVMNDNSPLHF	TGTGCCAGCAGCGTAATGAATGATAATTCACCCCTCCACTTT
.	TRBJ2-5	TRBV10-2	.	CASKGLAIQETQYF	TGCGCCTCCAAGGGTTTAGCGATCCAAGAGACCCAGTACTTC
few	TRBJ2-7	TRBV13	.	CASSNHRGLYYEQYF	TGTGCCAGCAGCAACCACAGGGGACTTTACTACGAGCAGTACTTC
many	TRBJ2-3	TRBV10-3	.	CAISAYPDSGTQYF	TGTGCCATCAGTGCCTACCCTGATTCAGGAACGCAGTATTTT
many	TRBJ2-5	TRBV11-2	.	CASQFVGLETQYF	TGTGCCAGCCAGTTTGTAGGGTTAGAGACCCAGTACTTC
.	TRBJ1-3	TRBV20-1	.	CSARSLSGNTIYF	TGCAGTGCTAGGAGTCTCTCTGGAAACACCATATATTTT
.	TRBJ1-5	TRBV11-2	.	CASSLNWDQPQHF	TGTGCCAGCAGCTTAAACTGGGATCAGCCCCAGCATTTT
few	TRBJ2-5	TRBV7-2	.	CASSPTGGETQYF	TGTGCCAGCAGCCCCACAGGAGGGGAGACCCAGTACTTC
.	TRBJ2-7	TRBV20-1	.	CSARDAGGPYEQYF	TGCAGTGCTAGAGATGCAGGGGGGCCCTACGAGCAGTACTTC
few	TRBJ2-1	TRBV10-3	TRBD2	CAIKSSGGTKEQFF	TGTGCCATCAAATCTAGCGGGGGGACAAAGGAGCAGTTCTTC
.	TRBJ1-1	TRBV9	TRBD1	CASSVDRGVAFF	TGTGCCAGCAGCGTCGACAGGGGGGTTGCTTTCTTT
many	TRBJ1-4	TRBV19	TRBD1	CARSRTGGNEKLFF	TGTGCCAGGAGTCGGACAGGGGGTAATGAAAAACTGTTTTTT
.	TRBJ2-7	TRBV27	TRBD1	CASSSQGATYEQYF	TGTGCCAGCAGTTCTCAGGGGGCAACCTACGAGCAGTACTTC
few	TRBJ2-7	TRBV11-3	.	CASSPFRRDEQYF	TGTGCCAGCAGCCCCTTTCGGAGGGACGAGCAGTACTTC
.	TRBJ2-1	TRBV13	TRBD2	CASSPRRTSGGANEQFF	TGTGCCAGCAGCCCCCGACGGACTAGCGGGGGGGCAAATGAGCAGTTCTTC
.	TRBJ2-7	TRBV10-3	TRBD1	CAISEPDRGQDEQYF	TGTGCCATCAGTGAGCCGGACAGGGGGCAAGACGAGCAGTACTTC
.	TRBJ2-1	TRBV10-3	TRBD1	CAISPLQGAYNEQFF	TGTGCCATCAGTCCTTTACAGGGGGCCTACAATGAGCAGTTCTTC
.	TRBJ2-2	TRBV7-3	TRBD2	CASSSLAGTTGELFF	TGTGCCAGCAGCAGTCTAGCGGGGACCACCGGGGAGCTGTTTTTT
.	TRBJ2-5	TRBV7-9	TRBD2	CASRVGLKETQYF	TGTGCCAGCAGAGTGGGACTAAAAGAGACCCAGTACTTC
few	TRBJ2-3	TRBV5-1	TRBD2	CASSFPTVGRGATDTQYF	TGCGCCAGCAGCTTCCCCACCGTTGGGCGGGGGGCGACAGATACGCAGTATTTT
few	TRBJ1-5	TRBV6-5	TRBD1	CASSFSGQGIQPQHF	TGTGCCAGCAGTTTTTCGGGACAGGGGATTCAGCCCCAGCATTTT